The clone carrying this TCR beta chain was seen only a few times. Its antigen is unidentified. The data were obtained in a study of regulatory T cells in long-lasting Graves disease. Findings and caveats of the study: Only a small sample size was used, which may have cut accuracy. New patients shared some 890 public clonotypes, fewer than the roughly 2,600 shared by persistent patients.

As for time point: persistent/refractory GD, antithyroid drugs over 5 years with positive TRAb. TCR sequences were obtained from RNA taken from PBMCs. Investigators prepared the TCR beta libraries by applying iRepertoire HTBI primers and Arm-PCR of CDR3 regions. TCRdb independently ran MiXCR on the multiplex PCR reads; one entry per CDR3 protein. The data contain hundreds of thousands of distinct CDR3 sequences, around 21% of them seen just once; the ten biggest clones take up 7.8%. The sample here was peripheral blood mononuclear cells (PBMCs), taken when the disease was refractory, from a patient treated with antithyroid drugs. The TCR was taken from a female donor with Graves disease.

CDR3 protein: CSARDEDSGANVLTF. CDR3 bases: TGCAGTGCTAGAGATGAGGACTCCGGGGCCAACGTCCTGACTTTC. V is TRBV20-1 and J is TRBJ2-6; the D gene is possibly TRBD2 (5 bases). Trimming stripped 0 bases from V and 4 bases from J, with 10 bases between. The CDR3 consists of 15 residues. Germline CDR1 is DFQATT and CDR2 is SNEGSKA (reference sequence).